The present entry profiles one T cell receptor (beta chain) with its context. This CDR3 is built from 19 residues. V lost 7 bases and J 1 base, leaving 27 bases between the germline ends. Germline V gives CDR1 MNHEY, CDR2 SMNVEV (reference sequence). This sample was included in a study of blood T cell repertoires in COVID-19. About the research overall: Nucleic acid was either cDNA or gDNA, and it came from T cells, B-cell-depleted T cells, or PBMCs.

TCRdb keeps only in-frame clones here, not all; method: immunoSEQ multiplex PCR. The table shows about 75,000 clones, with around nine tenths occurring only once. This rearrangement joins TRBV27 to TRBJ2-3; D is undetermined. The source material was peripheral blood. The TCR originated in a human donor in a cohort sampled during active COVID-19. DNA of the CDR3: TGTGCCAGCACTCTCATGCGTGGTAGCCTCCCACCCCGCACAGATACGCAGTATTTT. This codes for CASTLMRGSLPPRTDTQYF.